A selection of T cell receptor beta chains follows, all from one sample in a study of cytomegalovirus exposure and HLA in healthy donors. Measured with immunoSEQ multiplex PCR; TCRdb has only the in-frame clones, and not every one. The sample has 150,000 to 200,000 clones, around 84% seen once. Sequenced input: PBMCs. Receptors were obtained from a male donor in good health and CMV-seropositive. CDR3s include the opening cysteine and the closing phenylalanine or tryptophan. D genes are given only for firm matches. Not all rows give a size; the values are once, few, many and, for expanded clones, a class.

TRBV10-2	TRBJ1-3	-	-	TGCGCCAGCACCCCCTCAAGCAACACCATATATTTT	CASTPSSNTIYF
TRBV5-1	TRBJ2-7	TRBD2	-	TGCGCCAGCAGCTACCAGCGGGAGGGCGACGAGCAGTACTTC	CASSYQREGDEQYF
TRBV9	TRBJ1-3	-	-	TGTGCCAGCAGTCTAGATGGAGCAACTGGAAACACCATATATTTT	CASSLDGATGNTIYF
TRBV5-5	TRBJ2-5	TRBD2	-	TGTGCCAGCAGGGCGGGACTAGCGGTTCAAGAGACCCAGTACTTC	CASRAGLAVQETQYF
TRBV5-8	TRBJ2-7	-	few	TGTGCCAGCAGCTTGCAATTCGAGCAGTACTTC	CASSLQFEQYF
TRBV5-1	TRBJ1-2	-	-	TGCGCCAGCAGCTTGGAGTGGCAGGCAAACACCTATGGCTACACCTTC	CASSLEWQANTYGYTF
TRBV5-1	TRBJ2-2	TRBD2	-	TGCGCCAGCAGCCCTCTAGGACTAGCCGGGGAGCTGTTTTTT	CASSPLGLAGELFF
TRBV6-5	TRBJ1-5	-	-	TGTGCCAGCAACCATGGGGGGGGCAATCAGCCCCAGCATTTT	CASNHGGGNQPQHF
TRBV6-5	TRBJ2-7	-	few	TGTGCCAGCAGGTCAACAGGTTCCACCCCAGAGCAGTACTTC	CASRSTGSTPEQYF
TRBV30	TRBJ1-1	-	-	TGTGCCTGGAGCTTCCGCCGCGGGGCTTTCTTT	CAWSFRRGAFF
TRBV30	TRBJ2-3	-	-	TGTGCCTGGAGTGTATTAGCAGATACGCAGTATTTT	CAWSVLADTQYF
TRBV30	TRBJ1-5	TRBD1	-	TGTGCCTGGAGTGCGTTACAGGGGGATCAGCCCCAGCATTTT	CAWSALQGDQPQHF
TRBV27	TRBJ1-5	-	-	TGTGCCAGCAGTCGGACACCCCATAGCAATCAGCCCCAGCATTTT	CASSRTPHSNQPQHF
TRBV29-1	TRBJ2-7	TRBD1	-	TGCAGCGTCAATCCGGGACAGGGTTACGAGCAGTACTTC	CSVNPGQGYEQYF
TRBV28	TRBJ2-7	-	-	TGTGCCAGCAGTTTATCTGCGACAGACTTCTCCTACGAGCAGTACTTC	CASSLSATDFSYEQYF
TRBV19	TRBJ1-5	-	-	TGTGCCACCAAAAAGGGAGGGAAGGAGGGCCGTTGGGGCAATCAGCCCCAGCATTTT	CATKKGGKEGRWGNQPQHF
TRBV29-1	TRBJ2-7	-	-	TGCAGCGTCGTAGGGGACACCTACGAGCAGTACTTC	CSVVGDTYEQYF
TRBV6-5	TRBJ1-5	-	-	TGTGCCAGCAGTTACTCTGCGGGTCATCAGCCCCAGCATTTT	CASSYSAGHQPQHF
TRBV27	TRBJ2-1	TRBD2	-	TGTGCCAGCAGTGTAGATAGCGGGATTAGGCAAGACCACAATGAGCAGTTCTTC	CASSVDSGIRQDHNEQFF
TRBV5-4	TRBJ2-7	TRBD2	-	TGTGCCGGCCGGACTAGCGTCTCCTACGAGCAGTACTTC	CAGRTSVSYEQYF
TRBV7-8	TRBJ1-2	TRBD1	-	TGTGCCAGCAGTCCCGACAGGGTAGATGGCTACACCTTC	CASSPDRVDGYTF
TRBV18	TRBJ1-4	-	-	TGTGCCAGCTCACCACCGGACTGGGCGCAAAAACTGTTTTTT	CASSPPDWAQKLFF
TRBV4-3	TRBJ2-7	TRBD2	-	TGCGCCAGCAGCCACCACAGGAGCGGGATAGACGAGCAGTACTTC	CASSHHRSGIDEQYF
TRBV5-5	TRBJ1-1	-	-	TGTGCCAGCAGCTTTACGGACAGTGGCACTGAAGCTTTCTTT	CASSFTDSGTEAFF
TRBV27	TRBJ2-7	TRBD2	-	TGTGCCAGCCGGCGGGGGGGAGAATCCTACGAGCAGTACTTC	CASRRGGESYEQYF
TRBV30	TRBJ1-2	-	-	TGTGCCTGGAGTAGGACAGATTCCTATGGCTACACCTTC	CAWSRTDSYGYTF
TRBV7-9	TRBJ2-3	TRBD1	few	TGTGCCAGCAGCCACCGGGACAGTACCACAGATACGCAGTATTTT	CASSHRDSTTDTQYF
TRBV4-3	TRBJ2-7	-	-	TGCGCCAGCAGCCAAGAGAACCAGGGCTACGAGCAGTACTTC	CASSQENQGYEQYF
TRBV9	TRBJ2-1	-	-	TGTGCCAGCAGCGACCGGGACAGCGGGTCCTACAATGAGCAGTTCTTC	CASSDRDSGSYNEQFF